One T cell receptor beta chain is described in this entry. V lost 6 bases, J lost 8 bases, and 13 bases stayed unmatched. The CDR3 length is 15 residues. The germline V gene has CDR1 SNHLY and CDR2 FYNNEI. This specimen belongs to a study of shared clonotypes between healthy human individuals. Generated by immunoSEQ multiplex PCR, the TCRdb table keeps only in-frame clones and is missing some. Of 2 million to 2.5 million clones in the sample, under 95% are singletons; the top ten hold about 0.38%. The receptor was derived from a man between 18 and 29 years old in good health. Some clones in this sample may be carry-over from other donors' samples. Sequenced input: naive CD4+ T cells from PBMCs. Subset here: CD45RA+ positively selected. This chain connects TRBV2 to TRBJ2-7; 10 positions agree with TRBD1. CDR3 DNA: TGTGCCAGCAGAGAACCGGGACAGGGGATACGGAAGCAGTACTTC. This encodes CASREPGQGIRKQYF.